This T cell receptor (beta chain) derives from a study of a mutant IDH1 vaccine in newly diagnosed glioma (dated by TCRdb to about 2021). For context, the study as a whole: Of the approximately 33 treated patients, around 62% were male and 37.5% were female, and a mean age of about 37 years was recorded. Prior to enrollment, standard therapy consisting of radiotherapy alone, temozolomide alone, or radiochemotherapy with temozolomide had been administered to patients, with the combination being received by most patients. Peripheral blood samples were drawn at six visits, namely V03 (baseline), V05, V07, V10, V12 and V13. For exploratory analyses, longitudinal TCRB deep sequencing was carried out in about 25 treated patients wherever samples were available.

In the paper's terms, the time point label means: baseline, week 1 (first vaccination visit). The treatment or condition label of this sample denotes: pre-vaccination baseline after standard-of-care therapy. Newly diagnosed WHO grade 3 or 4 IDH1-mutant astrocytomas showing loss of nuclear ATRX were present in the donors. The samples were drawn from NOA16, a multicentre, single-arm, open-label phase I trial in Germany that tested a mutant IDH1 peptide vaccine in humans for the first time. Blood drawn at visit V03 was used as the baseline sample for immunogenicity testing. The DNeasy Blood and Tissue Kit was used to extract genomic DNA from EDTA blood for TCRB sequencing. Overall study results and their limits: Changes in the top peripheral T cell clonotypes picked up by TCRB sequencing did not appear to be linked to pseudoprogression. According to the authors, sample limitations meant that analyses of patient blood samples could not be reproduced. PBMC samples for TCRB deep sequencing were selected based on availability. Immune responses induced by the vaccine were seen in over 80% of patients across multiple MHC alleles.

Libraries were built with the immunoSEQ multiplex PCR assay. The hsTCRB Kit was used according to the manufacturer's protocol to amplify rearranged TCR beta chain sequences. An Illumina MiSeq was used to sequence the TCRB libraries. The authors' analysis ran thus. The proprietary platform of the kit vendor was used for demultiplexing, trimming and gene mapping. The immuneACCESS repertoire file appears here via TCRdb, limited to in-frame rearrangements. These files lack a portion of the clones; in checked studies, under half of the deficit traces to unresolved V genes, and the cause of the others is not known. The DNA gave D and trimming, while V, J and clone size come from that table. This sample has tens of thousands of clones in its table, and over 60% of those were observed once. Approximately 1.8% of the sample belongs to the ten largest clones. The CDR3 runs 15 amino acids, cysteine and phenylalanine included. Kept here is only the CDR3 DNA, which spans 45 bases and is read in frame from base 1. The germline V gene (reference sequence) yields SEHNR for CDR1 and FQNEAQ for CDR2. V is cut back by 4 bases and J by 4 bases, with 6 bases in the junction unmatched.

Notes on this clone: What this receptor recognizes is not known. No per-base quality is available; no much larger clone lies one base away.

The sequencing here drew on PBMCs, taken from a glioma patient treated with radiotherapy, temozolomide or both. The V and J segments used are TRBV7-9 and TRBJ2-7; 11 bases in between match TRBD2. This sequence was found in a woman in her forties with glioma. The DNA sequence reads TGTGCCAGCAGCTCTCGGACTAGCGGGTCATACGAGCAGTACTTC. It translates to CASSSRTSGSYEQYF.